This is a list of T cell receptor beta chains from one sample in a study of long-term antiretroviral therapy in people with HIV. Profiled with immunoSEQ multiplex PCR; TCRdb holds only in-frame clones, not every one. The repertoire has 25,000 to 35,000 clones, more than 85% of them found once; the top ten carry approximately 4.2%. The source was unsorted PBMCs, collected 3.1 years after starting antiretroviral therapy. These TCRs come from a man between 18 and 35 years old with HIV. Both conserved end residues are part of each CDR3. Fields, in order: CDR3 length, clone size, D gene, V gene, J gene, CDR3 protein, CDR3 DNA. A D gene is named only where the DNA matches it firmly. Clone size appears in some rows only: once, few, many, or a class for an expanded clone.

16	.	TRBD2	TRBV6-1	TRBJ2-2	CASSGNVAGLTGELFF	TGTGCCAGCAGTGGTAATGTAGCGGGCCTCACCGGGGAGCTGTTTTTT
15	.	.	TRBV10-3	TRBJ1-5	CAIREETDSNQPQHF	TGTGCCATCAGGGAGGAGACAGATAGCAATCAGCCCCAGCATTTT
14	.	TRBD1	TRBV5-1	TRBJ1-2	CASSPGGQNYGYTF	TGCGCCAGCAGCCCAGGGGGCCAGAACTATGGCTACACCTTC
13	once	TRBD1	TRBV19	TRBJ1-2	CASTWTGANGYTF	TGTGCCAGTACTTGGACAGGAGCAAATGGCTACACCTTC
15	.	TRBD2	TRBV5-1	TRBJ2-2	CASRPSGANTGELFF	TGCGCCAGCAGGCCTAGCGGGGCTAACACCGGGGAGCTGTTTTTT
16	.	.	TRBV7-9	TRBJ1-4	CASSSARDGHNEKLFF	TGTGCCAGCAGCTCCGCCCGGGACGGACATAATGAAAAACTGTTTTTT
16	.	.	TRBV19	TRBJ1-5	CASSILQGNYLQPQHF	TGTGCCAGTAGTATTCTACAGGGTAACTATCTTCAGCCCCAGCATTTT
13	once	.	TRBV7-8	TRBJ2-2	CASSMIQDGELFF	TGTGCCAGTTCGATGATTCAGGACGGGGAGCTGTTTTTT
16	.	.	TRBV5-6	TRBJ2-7	CASSLVGHRDTYEQYF	TGTGCCAGCAGCTTGGTAGGGCACAGGGATACCTACGAGCAGTACTTC
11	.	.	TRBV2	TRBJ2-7	CASTKGYEQYF	TGTGCCAGCACAAAGGGCTACGAGCAGTACTTC
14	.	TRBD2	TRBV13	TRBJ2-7	CASSLAGGTYEQYF	TGTGCCAGCAGCTTAGCGGGAGGTACCTACGAGCAGTACTTC
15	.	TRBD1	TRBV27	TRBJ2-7	CASRLDRAFSYEQYF	TGTGCCAGCAGGCTGGACAGGGCCTTCTCCTACGAGCAGTACTTC
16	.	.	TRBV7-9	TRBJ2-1	CASWNPNRPPYNEQFF	TGTGCCAGCTGGAACCCTAACCGCCCCCCCTACAATGAGCAGTTCTTC
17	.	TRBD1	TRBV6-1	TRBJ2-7	CASSAQTGTGSSYEQYF	TGTGCCAGCAGTGCCCAAACCGGGACAGGGAGCTCCTACGAGCAGTACTTC
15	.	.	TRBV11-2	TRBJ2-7	CASSLNRDLGYEQYF	TGTGCCAGCAGCTTGAACCGGGACCTAGGCTACGAGCAGTACTTC
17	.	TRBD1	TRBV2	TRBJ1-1	CASSSGGVGWVNTEAFF	TGTGCCAGCAGTTCAGGGGGCGTAGGATGGGTGAACACTGAAGCTTTCTTT
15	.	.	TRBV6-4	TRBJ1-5	CASSPTGFSNQPQHF	TGTGCCAGCAGTCCCACAGGGTTCAGCAATCAGCCCCAGCATTTT
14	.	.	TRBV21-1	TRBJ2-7	CASSKLRTAYEQYF	TGTGCCAGCAGCAAACTAAGGACAGCCTACGAGCAGTACTTC
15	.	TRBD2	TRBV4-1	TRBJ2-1	CASSRTSGSGNEQFF	TGCGCCAGCAGCCGGACTAGCGGGAGTGGCAATGAGCAGTTCTTC
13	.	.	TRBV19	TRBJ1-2	CASSIEDSGGYTF	TGTGCCAGTAGTATAGAGGACTCGGGTGGCTACACCTTC
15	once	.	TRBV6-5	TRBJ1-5	CASSYSGAGAQPQHF	TGTGCCAGCAGTTACTCGGGTGCGGGGGCTCAGCCCCAGCATTTT
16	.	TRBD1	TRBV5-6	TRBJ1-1	CASSPGGQGMVAEAFF	TGTGCCAGCAGCCCTGGGGGACAGGGGATGGTGGCTGAAGCTTTCTTT
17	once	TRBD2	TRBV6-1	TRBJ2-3	CASSELGRGELTDTQYF	TGTGCCAGCAGTGAACTGGGTCGGGGGGAACTCACAGATACGCAGTATTTT
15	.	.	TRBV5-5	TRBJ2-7	CASSRAGPETYEQYF	TGTGCCAGCAGCCGGGCCGGGCCGGAGACCTACGAGCAGTACTTC
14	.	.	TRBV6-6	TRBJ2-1	CASKAGRGFNEQFF	TGTGCCAGCAAGGCAGGGCGAGGCTTCAATGAGCAGTTCTTC
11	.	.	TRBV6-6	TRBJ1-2	CASSLGNGYTF	TGTGCCAGCAGTCTGGGTAATGGCTACACCTTC
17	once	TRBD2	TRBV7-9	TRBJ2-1	CASSFPSGGSLYNEQFF	TGTGCCAGCAGCTTCCCTAGCGGGGGATCATTGTACAATGAGCAGTTCTTC
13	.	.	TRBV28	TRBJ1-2	CASSLDSNYGYTF	TGTGCCAGCAGTTTGGACAGTAACTATGGCTACACCTTC
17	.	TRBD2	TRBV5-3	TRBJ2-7	CARSSLTSGLQGGEQYF	TGTGCCAGAAGCTCCCTGACTAGCGGGCTCCAAGGAGGCGAGCAGTACTTC
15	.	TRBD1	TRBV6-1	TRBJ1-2	CASSATQISGGGYTF	TGTGCCAGCAGCGCCACCCAAATCTCAGGGGGCGGCTACACCTTC
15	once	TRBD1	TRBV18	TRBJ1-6	CASSQTGAFQSPLHF	TGTGCCAGCTCCCAAACAGGGGCGTTTCAGTCACCCCTCCACTTT
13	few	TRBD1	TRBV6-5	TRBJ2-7	CASTTGTGDEQYF	TGTGCCAGTACTACAGGGACAGGGGACGAGCAGTACTTC
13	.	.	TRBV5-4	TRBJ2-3	CASSPRGADTQYF	TGTGCCAGCAGCCCCCGAGGGGCGGATACGCAGTATTTT
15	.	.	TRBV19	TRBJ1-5	CASTTDGTRDQPQHF	TGTGCCAGTACAACCGACGGGACCCGGGATCAGCCCCAGCATTTT
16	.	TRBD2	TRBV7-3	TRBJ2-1	CASTPSSGSPYNEQFF	TGTGCCAGCACACCCTCTAGCGGGAGTCCCTACAATGAGCAGTTCTTC
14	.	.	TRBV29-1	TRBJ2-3	CSVADKRSTDTQYF	TGCAGCGTTGCGGACAAGAGAAGTACAGATACGCAGTATTTT
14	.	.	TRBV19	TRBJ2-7	CASSATGGFYEQYF	TGTGCCAGTAGTGCGACAGGAGGGTTCTACGAGCAGTACTTC
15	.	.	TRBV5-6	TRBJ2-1	CASSRVGASYNEQFF	TGTGCCAGCAGCCGTGTAGGGGCATCCTACAATGAGCAGTTCTTC
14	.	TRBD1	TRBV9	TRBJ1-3	CASSGDRPGNTIYF	TGTGCCAGCAGCGGGGACAGGCCCGGAAACACCATATATTTT
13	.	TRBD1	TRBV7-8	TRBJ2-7	CASSSGQGHEQYF	TGTGCCAGCAGCTCGGGACAGGGCCACGAGCAGTACTTC
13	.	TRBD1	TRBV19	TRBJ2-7	CASMLQGAREQYF	TGTGCCAGTATGCTTCAGGGGGCGAGGGAGCAGTACTTC
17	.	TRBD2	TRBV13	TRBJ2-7	CASSLGDRRGISYEQYF	TGTGCCAGCAGCTTAGGTGACCGGCGGGGGATCTCCTACGAGCAGTACTTC
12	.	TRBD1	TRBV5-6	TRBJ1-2	CASSLEGAANTF	TGTGCCAGCAGCTTGGAGGGGGCAGCGAACACCTTC
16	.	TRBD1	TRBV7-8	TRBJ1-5	CASSKTTGAESQPQHF	TGTGCCAGCAGCAAGACAACAGGGGCGGAGAGTCAGCCCCAGCATTTT
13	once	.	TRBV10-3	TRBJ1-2	CAISEQGGYGYTF	TGTGCCATCAGTGAGCAAGGGGGCTATGGCTACACCTTC
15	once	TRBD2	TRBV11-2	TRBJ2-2	CASSPLAGQIGELFF	TGTGCCAGCAGCCCGCTAGCGGGTCAGATCGGGGAGCTGTTTTTT
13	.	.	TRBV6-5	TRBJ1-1	CASRDGLLSLAFF	TGTGCCAGCAGGGACGGCCTCTTGTCTCTTGCTTTCTTT
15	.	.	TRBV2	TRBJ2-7	CATPPVAGLPYEQYF	TGTGCCACCCCCCCCGTCGCGGGATTGCCCTACGAGCAGTACTTC
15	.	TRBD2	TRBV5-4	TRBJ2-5	CASSQSAGRGETQYF	TGTGCCAGCAGCCAGTCAGCGGGGAGGGGAGAGACCCAGTACTTC